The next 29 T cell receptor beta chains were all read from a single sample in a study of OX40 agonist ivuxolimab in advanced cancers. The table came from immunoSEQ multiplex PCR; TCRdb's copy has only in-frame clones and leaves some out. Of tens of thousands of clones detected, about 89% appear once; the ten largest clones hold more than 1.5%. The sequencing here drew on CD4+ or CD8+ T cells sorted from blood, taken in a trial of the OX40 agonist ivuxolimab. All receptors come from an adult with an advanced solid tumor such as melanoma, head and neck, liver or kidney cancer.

The CDR3 protein is CAWSRGQGAEEQYF. Here the CDR3 DNA reads TGTGCCTGGAGTAGGGGACAGGGGGCGGAAGAGCAGTACTTC. J is TRBJ2-7 and V is TRBV30, with 12 nucleotides matching TRBD1. The V segment lost 2 bases and the J segment 7 bases; nucleotides outside the gene matches: 6. This CDR3 spans 14 amino acids. The germline CDR1 and CDR2 sequences are GTSNPN and SVGIG (reference sequence).

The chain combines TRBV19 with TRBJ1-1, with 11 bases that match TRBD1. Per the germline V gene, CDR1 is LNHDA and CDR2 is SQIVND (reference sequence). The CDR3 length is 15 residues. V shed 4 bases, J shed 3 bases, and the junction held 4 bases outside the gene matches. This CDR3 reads CASSRDRGGDTEAFF. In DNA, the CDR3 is TGTGCCAGTAGTAGGGACAGGGGGGGAGACACTGAAGCTTTCTTT.

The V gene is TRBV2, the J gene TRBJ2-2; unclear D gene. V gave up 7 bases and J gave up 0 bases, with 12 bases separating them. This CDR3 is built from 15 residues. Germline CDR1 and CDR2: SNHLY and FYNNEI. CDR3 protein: CASTTQFANTGELFF. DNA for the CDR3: TGTGCCAGCACAACACAGTTCGCGAACACCGGGGAGCTGTTTTTT.

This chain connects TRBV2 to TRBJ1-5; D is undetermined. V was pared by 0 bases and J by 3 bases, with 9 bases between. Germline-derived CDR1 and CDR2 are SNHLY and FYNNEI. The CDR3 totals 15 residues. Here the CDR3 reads CASSEARNPNQPQHF. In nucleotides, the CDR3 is TGTGCCAGCAGTGAAGCCCGCAACCCCAATCAGCCCCAGCATTTT. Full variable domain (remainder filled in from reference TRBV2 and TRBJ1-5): EPEVTQTPSHQVTQMGQEVILRCVPISNHLYFYWYRQILGQKVEFLVSFYNNEISEKSEIFDDQFSVERPDGSNFTLKIRSTKLEDSAMYFCASSEARNPNQPQHFGDGTRLSIL.

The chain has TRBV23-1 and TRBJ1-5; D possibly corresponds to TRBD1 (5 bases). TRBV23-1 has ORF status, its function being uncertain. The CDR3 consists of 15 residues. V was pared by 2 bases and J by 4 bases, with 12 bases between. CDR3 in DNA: TGCGCCAGCAGTCAACGGGACGGACCAAATCAGCCCCAGCATTTT. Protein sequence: CASSQRDGPNQPQHF.

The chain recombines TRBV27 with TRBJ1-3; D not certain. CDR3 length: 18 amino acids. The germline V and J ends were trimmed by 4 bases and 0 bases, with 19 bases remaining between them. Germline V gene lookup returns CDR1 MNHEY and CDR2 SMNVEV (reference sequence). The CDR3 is CASSSTGFKFFSGNTIYF. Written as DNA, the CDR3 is TGTGCCAGCAGTTCCACGGGATTCAAATTTTTCTCTGGAAACACCATATATTTT.

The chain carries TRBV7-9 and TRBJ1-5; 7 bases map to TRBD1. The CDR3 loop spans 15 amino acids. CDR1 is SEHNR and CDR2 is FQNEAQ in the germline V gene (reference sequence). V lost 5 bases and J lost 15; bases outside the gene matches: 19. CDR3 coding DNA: TGTGCCAGCAGCCACACAAGGGGACAGATGGATCGCATGCATTTT. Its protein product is CASSHTRGQMDRMHF.

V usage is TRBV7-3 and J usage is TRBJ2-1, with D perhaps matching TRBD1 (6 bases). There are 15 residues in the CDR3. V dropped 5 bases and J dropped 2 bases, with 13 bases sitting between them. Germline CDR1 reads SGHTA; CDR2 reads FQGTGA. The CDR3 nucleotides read TGTGCCAGCAGCGCTCAACAGGGCCCCTACAATGAGCAGTTCTTC. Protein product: CASSAQQGPYNEQFF.

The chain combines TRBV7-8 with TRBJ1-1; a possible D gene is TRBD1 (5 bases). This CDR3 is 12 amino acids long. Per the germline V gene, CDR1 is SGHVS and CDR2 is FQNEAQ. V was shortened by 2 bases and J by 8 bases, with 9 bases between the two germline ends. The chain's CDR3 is CASSLPGLEAFF. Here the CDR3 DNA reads TGTGCCAGCAGCTTACCGGGACTGGAAGCTTTCTTT.

CDR3 region: CASNAGESASEAFF. The CDR3 DNA sequence: TGTGCCAGTAACGCCGGGGAATCGGCTTCTGAAGCTTTCTTT. V gene TRBV19 combines with J gene TRBJ1-1; D remains ambiguous. The germline V gene encodes CDR1 LNHDA and CDR2 SQIVND (reference sequence). The germline V and J ends were trimmed by 7 bases and 6 bases, with 18 bases remaining between them. The CDR3 loop spans 14 amino acids.

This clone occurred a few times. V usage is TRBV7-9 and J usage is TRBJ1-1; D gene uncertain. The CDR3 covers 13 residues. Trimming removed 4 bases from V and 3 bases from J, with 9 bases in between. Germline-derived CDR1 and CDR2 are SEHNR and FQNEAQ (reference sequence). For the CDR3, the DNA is TGTGCCAGCAGCTCCCGACGTGACACTGAAGCTTTCTTT. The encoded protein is CASSSRRDTEAFF.

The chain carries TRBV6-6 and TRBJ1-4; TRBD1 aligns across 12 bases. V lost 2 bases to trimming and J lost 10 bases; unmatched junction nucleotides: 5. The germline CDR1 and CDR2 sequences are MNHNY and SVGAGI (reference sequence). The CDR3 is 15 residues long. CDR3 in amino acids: CASSYGGTGGGKLFF. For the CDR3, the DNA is TGTGCCAGCAGTTACGGGGGGACAGGGGGCGGAAAACTGTTTTTT.

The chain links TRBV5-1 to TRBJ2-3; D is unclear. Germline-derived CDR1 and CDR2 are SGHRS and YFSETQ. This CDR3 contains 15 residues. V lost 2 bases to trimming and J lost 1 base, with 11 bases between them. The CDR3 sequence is CASSFDLPGTDTQYF. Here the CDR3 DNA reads TGCGCCAGCAGCTTTGACCTCCCTGGCACAGATACGCAGTATTTT. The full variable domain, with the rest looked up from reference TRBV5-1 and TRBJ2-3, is KAGVTQTPRYLIKTRGQQVTLSCSPISGHRSVSWYQQTPGQGLQFLFEYFSETQRNKGNFPGRFSGRQFSNSRSEMNVSTLELGDSALYLCASSFDLPGTDTQYFGPGTRLTVL.

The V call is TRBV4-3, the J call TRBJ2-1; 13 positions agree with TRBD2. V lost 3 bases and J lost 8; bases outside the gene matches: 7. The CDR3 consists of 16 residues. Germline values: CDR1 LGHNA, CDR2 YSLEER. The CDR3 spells CASSQQLAGGRDEQFF. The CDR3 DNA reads TGCGCCAGCAGCCAGCAACTAGCGGGGGGGCGGGATGAGCAGTTCTTC.

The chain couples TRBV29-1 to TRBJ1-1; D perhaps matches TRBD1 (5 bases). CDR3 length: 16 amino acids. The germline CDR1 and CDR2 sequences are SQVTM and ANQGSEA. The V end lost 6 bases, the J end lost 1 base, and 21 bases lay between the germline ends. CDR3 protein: CSVWGPPGSGNTEAFF. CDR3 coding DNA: TGCAGCGTATGGGGACCCCCTGGTTCTGGGAACACTGAAGCTTTCTTT. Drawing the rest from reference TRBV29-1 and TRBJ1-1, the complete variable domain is SAVISQKPSRDICQRGTSLTIQCQVDSQVTMMFWYRQQPGQSLTLIATANQGSEATYESGFVIDKFPISRPNLTFSTLTVSNMSPEDSSIYLCSVWGPPGSGNTEAFFGQGTRLTVV.

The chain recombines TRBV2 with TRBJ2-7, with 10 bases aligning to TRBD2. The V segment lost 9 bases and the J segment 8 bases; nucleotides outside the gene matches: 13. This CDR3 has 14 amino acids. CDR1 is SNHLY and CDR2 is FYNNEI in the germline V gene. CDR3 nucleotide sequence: TGTGCCAGTCACCGGGACAGCGGGAGGGAGCAGCAGTACTTC. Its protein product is CASHRDSGREQQYF. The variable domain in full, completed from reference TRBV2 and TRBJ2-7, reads EPEVTQTPSHQVTQMGQEVILRCVPISNHLYFYWYRQILGQKVEFLVSFYNNEISEKSEIFDDQFSVERPDGSNFTLKIRSTKLEDSAMYFCASHRDSGREQQYFGPGTRLTVT.

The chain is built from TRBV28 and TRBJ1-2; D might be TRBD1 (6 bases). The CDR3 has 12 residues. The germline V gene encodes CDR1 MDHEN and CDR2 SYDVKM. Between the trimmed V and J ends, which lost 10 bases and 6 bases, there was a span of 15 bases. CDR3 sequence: CATQGGRHGYTF. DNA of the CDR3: TGTGCCACCCAAGGGGGGAGACATGGCTACACCTTC.

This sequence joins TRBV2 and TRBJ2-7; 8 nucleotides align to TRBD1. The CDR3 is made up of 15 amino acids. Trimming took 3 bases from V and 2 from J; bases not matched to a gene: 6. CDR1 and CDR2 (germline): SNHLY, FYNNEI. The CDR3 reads CASSDYSDRAYEQYF. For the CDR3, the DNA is TGTGCCAGCAGTGATTACTCGGACAGGGCCTACGAGCAGTACTTC.

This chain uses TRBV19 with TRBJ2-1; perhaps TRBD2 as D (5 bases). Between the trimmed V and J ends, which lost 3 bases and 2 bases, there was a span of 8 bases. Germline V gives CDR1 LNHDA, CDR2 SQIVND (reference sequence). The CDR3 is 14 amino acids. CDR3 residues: CASSIVGTYNEQFF. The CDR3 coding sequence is TGTGCCAGTAGTATTGTCGGGACCTACAATGAGCAGTTCTTC.

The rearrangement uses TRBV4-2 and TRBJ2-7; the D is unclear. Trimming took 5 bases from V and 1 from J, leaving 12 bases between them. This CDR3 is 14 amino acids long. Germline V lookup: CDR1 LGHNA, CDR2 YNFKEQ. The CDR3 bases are TGTGCCAGCAGCGAGAATGGTGATTCCTACGAGCAGTACTTC. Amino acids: CASSENGDSYEQYF.

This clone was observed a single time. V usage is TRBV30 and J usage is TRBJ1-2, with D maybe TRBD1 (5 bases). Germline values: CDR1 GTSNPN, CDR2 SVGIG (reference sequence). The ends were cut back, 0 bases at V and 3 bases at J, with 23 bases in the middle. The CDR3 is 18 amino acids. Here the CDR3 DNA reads TGTGCCTGGAGTGTGTCCCATGGCACAGGCCCGAGGGACTATGGCTACACCTTC. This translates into CAWSVSHGTGPRDYGYTF.

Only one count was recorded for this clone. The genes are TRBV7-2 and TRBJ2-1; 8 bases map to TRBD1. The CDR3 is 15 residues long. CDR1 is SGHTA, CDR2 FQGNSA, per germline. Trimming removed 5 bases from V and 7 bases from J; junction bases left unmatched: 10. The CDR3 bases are TGTGCCAGCAGCCTACTGACAGGGGAGGTAAATGAGCAGTTCTTC. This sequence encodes CASSLLTGEVNEQFF.

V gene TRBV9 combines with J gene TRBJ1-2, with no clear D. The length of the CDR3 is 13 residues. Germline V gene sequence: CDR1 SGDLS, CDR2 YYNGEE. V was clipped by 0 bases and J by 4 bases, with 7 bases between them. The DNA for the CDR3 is TGTGCCAGCAGCGTAGGGTTAAGCTATGGCTACACCTTC. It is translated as CASSVGLSYGYTF.

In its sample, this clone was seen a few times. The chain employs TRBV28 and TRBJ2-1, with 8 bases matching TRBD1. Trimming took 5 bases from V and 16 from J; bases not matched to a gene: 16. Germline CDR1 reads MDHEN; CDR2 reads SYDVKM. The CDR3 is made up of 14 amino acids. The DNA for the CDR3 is TGTGCCAGCAGTCCCGACAGGGGCGCTACCAGGGATTTCTTC. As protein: CASSPDRGATRDFF.

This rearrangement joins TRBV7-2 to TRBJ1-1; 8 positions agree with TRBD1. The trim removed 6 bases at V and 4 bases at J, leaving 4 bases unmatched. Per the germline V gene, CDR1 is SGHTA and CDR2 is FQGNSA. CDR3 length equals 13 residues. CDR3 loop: CASSPGQGTEAFF. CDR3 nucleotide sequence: TGTGCCAGCAGTCCCGGACAGGGCACTGAAGCTTTCTTT. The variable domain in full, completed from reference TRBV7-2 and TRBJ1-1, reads GAGVSQSPSNKVTEKGKDVELRCDPISGHTALYWYRQSLGQGLEFLIYFQGNSAPDKSGLPSDRFSAERTGGSVSTLTIQRTQQEDSAVYLCASSPGQGTEAFFGQGTRLTVV.

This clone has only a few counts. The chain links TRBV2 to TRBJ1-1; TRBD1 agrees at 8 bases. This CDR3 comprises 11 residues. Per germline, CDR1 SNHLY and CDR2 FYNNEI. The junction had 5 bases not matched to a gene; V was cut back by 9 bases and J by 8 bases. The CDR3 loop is CASRDRREAFF. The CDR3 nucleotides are TGTGCCAGTCGGGACAGGAGAGAAGCTTTCTTT.

CDR3 sequence: CASGLSNQPQHF. The CDR3 coding sequence is TGTGCTTCGGGCCTTAGCAATCAGCCCCAGCATTTT. The chain couples TRBV19 to TRBJ1-5, with unresolved D. The CDR3 spans 12 residues. Germline V gene lookup returns CDR1 LNHDA and CDR2 SQIVND (reference sequence). Combining the CDR3 with reference TRBV19 and TRBJ1-5 gives the whole variable domain DGGITQSPKYLFRKEGQNVTLSCEQNLNHDAMYWYRQDPGQGLRLIYYSQIVNDFQKGDIAEGYSVSREKKESFPLTVTSAQKNPTAFYLCASGLSNQPQHFGDGTRLSIL.

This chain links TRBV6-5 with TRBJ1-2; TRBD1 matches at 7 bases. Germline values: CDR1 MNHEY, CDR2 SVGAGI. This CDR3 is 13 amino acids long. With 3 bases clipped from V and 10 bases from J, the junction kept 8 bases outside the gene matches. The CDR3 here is CASSYDREGVYTF. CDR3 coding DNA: TGTGCCAGCAGTTATGACAGGGAGGGAGTCTACACCTTC.

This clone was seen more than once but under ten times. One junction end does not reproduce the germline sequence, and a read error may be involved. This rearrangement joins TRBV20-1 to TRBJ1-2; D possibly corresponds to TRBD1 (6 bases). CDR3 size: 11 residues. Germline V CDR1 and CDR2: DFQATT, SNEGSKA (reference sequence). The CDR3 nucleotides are TGCAGTGCTAGAGACAACAGGGACGTAAACTTC. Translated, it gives CSARDNRDVNF.